These 27 T cell receptor beta chains were all obtained from the same sample, sequenced in a study of radiotherapy plus CTLA-4 blockade in lung cancer. TCRdb keeps only in-frame clones here, not all; method: immunoSEQ multiplex PCR. The sample includes about 87,000 clones, around nine tenths of them seen just once. Sequences were derived from peripheral blood, sampled from a patient treated with radiotherapy plus ipilimumab. Source of these receptors: a human donor with non-small cell lung cancer that progressed on radiotherapy plus ipilimumab.

Points on this clone: The sample contains more than one DNA sequence encoding this CDR3. V gene TRBV6-1 combines with J gene TRBJ2-3; D not certain. V was cut by 1 base and J by 2 bases, with 7 bases left in between. Germline loops: CDR1 MNHNS, CDR2 SASEGT. CDR3 size: 14 residues. CDR3 sequence: CASSEVGYTDTQYF. DNA for the CDR3: TGTGCCAGCAGTGAAGTTGGATACACAGATACGCAGTATTTT.

The CDR3 sequence is CASSHLAGADEQFF. CDR3 coding DNA: TGTGCCAGCAGCCACCTAGCGGGAGCCGATGAGCAGTTCTTC. The chain has TRBV21-1 and TRBJ2-1; the table's D gene call, TRBD2, was not cross checked with the DNA. TRBV21-1 is described as a pseudogene. This CDR3 is built from 14 residues.

The J gene is TRBJ1-2, the V gene TRBV18; D possibly corresponds to TRBD1 (5 bases). V lost 0 bases, J lost 7 bases, and 9 bases lay in between. Germline CDR1 reads KGHSH; CDR2 reads LQKENI. This CDR3 region has 13 residues. CDR3 sequence reads: CASSPPGVGGYTF. The DNA of the CDR3 is TGTGCCAGCTCACCACCAGGGGTTGGTGGCTACACCTTC. Using reference TRBV18 and TRBJ1-2 for the parts outside the CDR3, the full variable domain is NAGVMQNPRHLVRRRGQEARLRCSPMKGHSHVYWYRQLPEEGLKFMVYLQKENIIDESGMPKERFSAEFPKEGPSILRIQQVVRGDSAAYFCASSPPGVGGYTFGSGTRLTVV.

The chain joins TRBV7-2 to TRBJ2-7; either TRBD1 or TRBD2 may supply D (5 bases each). Germline V lookup: CDR1 SGHTA, CDR2 FQGNSA. The germline V and J ends were trimmed by 1 base and 7 bases, with 14 bases remaining between them. The CDR3 covers 14 residues. The chain's CDR3 is CASSLVWGPKEQYF. In DNA form, the CDR3 reads TGTGCCAGCAGCTTAGTGTGGGGACCTAAGGAGCAGTACTTC.

This clone was detected once. Here the CDR3 reads CASSQDAATNEKLFF. CDR3 coding DNA: TGTGCCAGCAGCCAAGACGCCGCAACTAATGAAAAACTGTTTTTT. The J gene is TRBJ1-4, the V gene TRBV4-2; D gene ambiguous. Trimming removed 0 bases from V and 0 bases from J, with 5 bases in between. The CDR3 spans 15 residues. Germline lookup yields CDR1 LGHNA and CDR2 YNFKEQ.

This chain connects TRBV7-6 to TRBJ2-7; weak D call: TRBD2 (5 bases). The CDR3 consists of 15 residues. The V gene's germline CDR1 is SGHVS and CDR2 FNYEAQ. V shed 5 bases and J shed 1 base, with 15 bases lying between them. The CDR3 is CASSISVARSYEQYF. As DNA, the CDR3 is TGTGCCAGCAGCATTAGCGTGGCCAGATCCTACGAGCAGTACTTC.

The chain recombines TRBV13 with TRBJ2-1; TRBD2 matches 13 bases. Germline lookup yields CDR1 PRHDT and CDR2 FYEKMQ (reference sequence). J gave up 3 bases and V 5 bases, and 4 bases lay outside the gene matches. The CDR3 has 16 amino acids. CDR3 nucleotide sequence: TGTGCCAGCAGCCGGCGGACTAGCGGGAGCTACAATGAGCAGTTCTTC. Its translation: CASSRRTSGSYNEQFF.

The chain uses TRBV5-1 and TRBJ1-1; no definite D call. CDR1 and CDR2 from the germline V gene are SGHRS and YFSETQ. There are 13 residues in the CDR3. Deletions cut 4 bases from V and 0 bases from J, with 7 bases between. Here the CDR3 reads CASSAPMNTEAFF. The CDR3 coding sequence is TGCGCCAGCAGCGCCCCCATGAACACTGAAGCTTTCTTT. Based on the CDR3 plus reference TRBV5-1 and TRBJ1-1, the full variable domain is KAGVTQTPRYLIKTRGQQVTLSCSPISGHRSVSWYQQTPGQGLQFLFEYFSETQRNKGNFPGRFSGRQFSNSRSEMNVSTLELGDSALYLCASSAPMNTEAFFGQGTRLTVV.

The chain carries TRBV9 and TRBJ2-2; 8 nucleotides align to TRBD2. V lost 6 bases to trimming and J lost 4 bases; unmatched junction nucleotides: 14. CDR1 and CDR2 from the germline V gene are SGDLS and YYNGEE. CDR3 length: 17 amino acids. The CDR3 protein is CASTAGLAFTSTGELFF. DNA of the CDR3: TGTGCCAGCACAGCCGGACTAGCCTTTACAAGCACCGGGGAGCTGTTTTTT.

The V call is TRBV7-8, the J call TRBJ2-2; 10 bases align to TRBD2. In germline, CDR1 is SGHVS, CDR2 FQNEAQ. Trimming cost V 5 bases and J 1 base; bases outside gene matches: 4. This CDR3 comprises 16 residues. CDR3 sequence: CASSLRTSGNTGELFF. CDR3 sequence (DNA): TGTGCCAGCAGCCTTCGGACTAGCGGGAACACCGGGGAGCTGTTTTTT.

This chain links TRBV28 with TRBJ1-2; D call uncertain. Trimming took off 6 bases at V and 0 bases at J, with 5 bases between the two ends. CDR1 is MDHEN and CDR2 is SYDVKM in the germline V gene. The CDR3 has 12 amino acids. The CDR3 DNA reads as TGTGCCAGCAGCACAGCTAACTATGGCTACACCTTC. It encodes CASSTANYGYTF.

The genes are TRBV7-8 and TRBJ1-1, with 7 bases that match TRBD1. The CDR3 length is 14 residues. Looked up from germline, CDR1 is SGHVS and CDR2 is FQNEAQ. Trimming removed 5 bases from V and 1 base from J; junction bases left unmatched: 4. The CDR3 protein is CASSTGVGNTEAFF. As DNA, the CDR3 is TGTGCCAGCAGCACAGGGGTGGGGAACACTGAAGCTTTCTTT.

V gene TRBV30 combines with J gene TRBJ1-4, with 9 bases identical to TRBD1. CDR3 length: 15 residues. V dropped 1 base and J dropped 5; count of bases not matched to a gene: 5. Germline CDR1 reads GTSNPN; CDR2 reads SVGIG (reference sequence). CDR3 bases: TGTGCCTGGAGTGAAACAGGGGGCTTCAATGAAAAACTGTTTTTT. It encodes CAWSETGGFNEKLFF.

This chain joins TRBV29-1 and TRBJ2-2; no clear D gene. CDR3 length: 13 amino acids. Germline lookup yields CDR1 SQVTM and CDR2 ANQGSEA. Trimming took off 8 bases at V and 0 bases at J, with 10 bases between the two ends. CDR3 DNA sequence: TGCAGCTCACAGAGGTCGAACACCGGGGAGCTGTTTTTT. It translates to CSSQRSNTGELFF.

The rearrangement uses TRBV9 and TRBJ2-7; 9 positions match TRBD1. CDR1 SGDLS and CDR2 YYNGEE come from the germline V gene. Trimming removed 7 bases from V and 2 bases from J; junction bases left unmatched: 10. This CDR3 contains 15 residues. CDR3 in DNA: TGTGCCAGCTCTACGTTGGGACAGGGAGCCTACGAGCAGTACTTC. Residues: CASSTLGQGAYEQYF.

This clone was recorded once. This rearrangement joins TRBV6-5 to TRBJ1-5, with D possibly TRBD1 on 6 matching bases. CDR1 is MNHEY, CDR2 SVGAGI, per germline. V was shortened by 6 bases and J by 0 bases, with 9 bases between the two germline ends. The CDR3 totals 14 residues. CDR3 in amino acids: CASRRGGSNQPQHF. The CDR3 DNA reads as TGTGCCAGCAGAAGAGGGGGTAGCAATCAGCCCCAGCATTTT.

This chain connects TRBV9 to TRBJ2-3, with unresolved D. The CDR3 contains 16 residues. Germline V gives CDR1 SGDLS, CDR2 YYNGEE. V lost 1 base to trimming and J lost 1 base, with 13 bases between them. In nucleotides, the CDR3 is TGTGCCAGCAGCGTACGGCAGGTTGGGGGCACAGATACGCAGTATTTT. Protein product: CASSVRQVGGTDTQYF.

This chain uses TRBV5-1 with TRBJ2-6, with 7 bases matching TRBD1. Losses at the gene ends were 4 bases for V and 2 bases for J; bases not matched to a gene: 6. The germline V gene has CDR1 SGHRS and CDR2 YFSETQ. CDR3 length equals 16 residues. The CDR3 reads CASSQLGGAGANVLTF. The CDR3 DNA sequence: TGCGCCAGCAGCCAACTAGGGGGCGCTGGGGCCAACGTCCTGACTTTC.

Concerning this clone itself: The same CDR3 is also encoded by other DNA sequences in this sample. The rearrangement links TRBV5-1 to TRBJ1-5; 10 bases fit TRBD1. CDR1 SGHRS and CDR2 YFSETQ come from the germline V gene. The CDR3 loop spans 14 amino acids. The J segment lost 7 bases and the V segment lost 4 bases, leaving 5 bases of the junction unmatched. The CDR3 nucleotides read TGCGCCAGCAGCCCCGGGACAGGGGTGCAGCCCCAGCATTTT. It translates to CASSPGTGVQPQHF.

This clone has only one observation. V usage is TRBV19 and J usage is TRBJ1-2, with a possible D match to TRBD1 (5 bases). V was cut by 8 bases and J by 0 bases, with 13 bases left in between. The CDR3 is made up of 14 amino acids. Germline V CDR1 and CDR2: LNHDA, SQIVND (reference sequence). CDR3 bases: TGTGCCAGTCGGGGGGGTCTAACTAACTATGGCTACACCTTC. Its translation is CASRGGLTNYGYTF.

This clone was observed once. The chain employs TRBV19 and TRBJ1-5, with 7 bases aligning to TRBD1. J lost 2 bases, V lost 3 bases, and 1 base had no gene match. The CDR3 extends over 14 amino acids. Germline values: CDR1 LNHDA, CDR2 SQIVND (reference sequence). Written as DNA, the CDR3 is TGTGCCAGTAGTATTACAGGGGGCAATCAGCCCCAGCATTTT. It specifies CASSITGGNQPQHF.

This clone showed up just a few times. V usage is TRBV19 and J usage is TRBJ2-7; 9 bases map to TRBD1. This CDR3 is built from 14 residues. The V gene end was trimmed by 3 bases and the J gene end by 7 bases; junction bases not matched to a gene: 7. Germline V gene sequence: CDR1 LNHDA, CDR2 SQIVND (reference sequence). The CDR3 region is CASSILQGAREQYF. CDR3 in DNA: TGTGCCAGTAGTATCTTACAGGGGGCTCGAGAGCAGTACTTC.

The chain joins TRBV7-9 to TRBJ2-2, with D perhaps TRBD1 or TRBD2 (6 bases each). The CDR3 loop spans 15 amino acids. The ends were cut back, 4 bases at V and 6 bases at J, with 15 bases in the middle. Germline lookup yields CDR1 SEHNR and CDR2 FQNEAQ (reference sequence). The CDR3 reads CASSSSPGAAGELFF. Written as DNA, the CDR3 is TGTGCCAGCAGCTCCTCACCGGGGGCTGCCGGGGAGCTGTTTTTT. The full variable domain, rest sourced from reference TRBV7-9 and TRBJ2-2, is DTGVSQNPRHKITKRGQNVTFRCDPISEHNRLYWYRQTLGQGPEFLTYFQNEAQLEKSRLLSDRFSAERPKGSFSTLEIQRTEQGDSAMYLCASSSSPGAAGELFFGEGSRLTVL.

This clone turned up a few times. The CDR3 DNA follows: TGTGCCAGCAGCCCGAGAACAGGGAACTACGAGCAGTACTTC. This gives the protein CASSPRTGNYEQYF. The chain has TRBV11-1 and TRBJ2-7; perhaps TRBD1 as D (6 bases). The germline CDR1 and CDR2 sequences are SGHAT and FQDESV (reference sequence). Trimming pared 5 bases from V and 3 bases from J, leaving 14 bases between. The length of the CDR3 is 14 residues.

The chain has TRBV19 and TRBJ1-5; possible D gene TRBD1, 6 bases. The CDR3 totals 14 residues. The germline CDR1 and CDR2 sequences are LNHDA and SQIVND (reference sequence). V lost 6 bases, J lost 5 bases, and 14 bases lay in between. The CDR3 reads CASRARGGDQPQHF. The CDR3 DNA reads TGTGCCAGTAGAGCCAGGGGTGGCGATCAGCCCCAGCATTTT.

The rearrangement links TRBV2 to TRBJ2-3, with 8 bases identical to TRBD2. With V trimmed by 5 bases and J by 6 bases, 10 bases remained unmatched. The CDR3 runs to 15 residues. CDR1 SNHLY and CDR2 FYNNEI come from the germline V gene. CDR3 DNA: TGTGCCAGCAGTTTGGGTACGGTAGCGGGGGATACGCAGTATTTT. Amino acid sequence: CASSLGTVAGDTQYF. Together with reference TRBV2 and TRBJ2-3, the CDR3 gives the full variable domain: EPEVTQTPSHQVTQMGQEVILRCVPISNHLYFYWYRQILGQKVEFLVSFYNNEISEKSEIFDDQFSVERPDGSNFTLKIRSTKLEDSAMYFCASSLGTVAGDTQYFGPGTRLTVL.

This clone appeared a single time. CDR3 in DNA: TGTGCCAGTAGCGAATCAGGGTATAGGCATTTT. As protein: CASSESGYRHF. The chain combines TRBV19 with TRBJ1-5; D might be TRBD1 (5 bases). The V end was cut by 6 bases, the J end by 15 bases, with 15 bases between. The CDR3 consists of 11 residues. Germline V gives CDR1 LNHDA, CDR2 SQIVND (reference sequence).